The 30 T cell receptor beta chains reported below all come from one sample, sequenced in a study of beta chain features in type 1 diabetes. The authors reverse transcribed all of the isolated RNA, so sequencing captured expressed TCRB transcripts. TCRdb's copy holds only in-frame clones and misses some; the assay was immunoSEQ multiplex PCR. The table records about 270,000 clones, about 14% of them present only once. Sequenced material: naive CD4+ T cells from blood. All receptors derive from a woman aged 40 to 55 in good health.

This chain links TRBV25-1 with TRBJ1-2, with D unresolved. The V and J ends lost 2 bases and 1 base respectively, with 5 bases between them. Looked up from germline, CDR1 is MGHDK and CDR2 is SYGVNS. CDR3 length equals 13 residues. The CDR3 DNA sequence: TGTGCCAGCAGTGAACGGAGTAACTATGGCTACACCTTC. This codes for CASSERSNYGYTF.

This clone was seen just once. The V gene is TRBV19, the J gene TRBJ1-2; D perhaps matches TRBD1 (6 bases). The germline gives CDR1 LNHDA, CDR2 SQIVND (reference sequence). V was trimmed by 2 bases and J by 5 bases, leaving 27 bases between them. The CDR3 runs 19 residues. The CDR3: CASSIRIGGGSKSTYGYTF. DNA of the CDR3: TGTGCCAGTAGTATAAGGATAGGGGGGGGCTCCAAATCAACTTATGGCTACACCTTC.

This chain joins TRBV2 and TRBJ2-3; D not certain. The V end was cut by 9 bases, the J end by 4 bases, with 20 bases between. Looked up from germline, CDR1 is SNHLY and CDR2 is FYNNEI. The CDR3 is 15 amino acids. The CDR3: CARGINGRVPDTQYF. CDR3 DNA sequence: TGTGCCAGAGGAATTAACGGTCGGGTCCCAGATACGCAGTATTTT. The full variable domain, its missing parts supplied by reference TRBV2 and TRBJ2-3, is EPEVTQTPSHQVTQMGQEVILRCVPISNHLYFYWYRQILGQKVEFLVSFYNNEISEKSEIFDDQFSVERPDGSNFTLKIRSTKLEDSAMYFCARGINGRVPDTQYFGPGTRLTVL.

The sample holds a few counts of this clone. This chain uses TRBV9 with TRBJ2-7; the match to TRBD1 covers 7 bases. The germline CDR1 and CDR2 sequences are SGDLS and YYNGEE. CDR3 length equals 16 residues. V lost 0 bases and J lost 2; bases outside the gene matches: 8. The CDR3 nucleotides read TGTGCCAGCAGCGTAGGGGCGACAGGGCAGGCCTACGAGCAGTACTTC. Translation gives CASSVGATGQAYEQYF. The complete variable domain, with remaining parts taken from reference TRBV9 and TRBJ2-7, reads DSGVTQTPKHLITATGQRVTLRCSPRSGDLSVYWYQQSLDQGLQFLIQYYNGEERAKGNILERFSAQQFPDLHSELNLSSLELGDSALYFCASSVGATGQAYEQYFGPGTRLTVT.

The rearrangement links TRBV7-9 to TRBJ2-7; the D gene is possibly TRBD1 (6 bases). CDR3 length: 12 residues. With 5 bases removed from V and 5 bases from J, the gap between germline ends came to 10 bases. Germline-derived CDR1 and CDR2 are SEHNR and FQNEAQ (reference sequence). Here the CDR3 DNA reads TGTGCCAGCAGCCCAGGGGACAACGAGCAGTACTTC. This encodes CASSPGDNEQYF.

The chain employs TRBV7-2 and TRBJ2-5, with 8 nucleotides matching TRBD2. V was clipped by 1 base and J by 4 bases; unmatched bases: 2. Germline-derived CDR1 and CDR2 are SGHTA and FQGNSA. The CDR3 has 14 residues. CDR3 region: CASSLGTSRETQYF. As DNA, the CDR3 is TGTGCCAGCAGCTTAGGGACTAGCAGAGAGACCCAGTACTTC.

This clone has just a few counts. This chain links TRBV19 with TRBJ2-7; the D is unclear. CDR3 length: 14 amino acids. Trimming shortened V by 5 bases and J by 0 bases, and 11 bases separated the two germline ends. Germline V gene sequence: CDR1 LNHDA, CDR2 SQIVND (reference sequence). The CDR3, as DNA: TGTGCCAGTAGTGAGGCACCTAGCTCCTACGAGCAGTACTTC. Its translation: CASSEAPSSYEQYF.

The chain recombines TRBV11-2 with TRBJ1-1; unclear D gene. Trimming left V 2 bases short and J 5 bases short, with 12 bases between. Germline CDR1 reads SGHAT; CDR2 reads FQNNGV. This CDR3 has 14 amino acids. In nucleotides, the CDR3 is TGTGCCAGCAGCTTAAACCCTCAGTGGACTGAAGCTTTCTTT. It codes for CASSLNPQWTEAFF.

The table lists this clone with a few counts. V is TRBV7-9 and J is TRBJ2-3, with D perhaps matching TRBD2 (7 bases). Per germline, CDR1 SEHNR and CDR2 FQNEAQ (reference sequence). Trimming left V 5 bases short and J 4 bases short, with 19 bases between. The CDR3 totals 16 residues. The DNA of the CDR3 is TGTGCCAGCAGCCTGGGAGTGGGGGGGCCCGCAGATACGCAGTATTTT. It codes for CASSLGVGGPADTQYF. The full variable domain, its missing parts supplied by reference TRBV7-9 and TRBJ2-3, is DTGVSQNPRHKITKRGQNVTFRCDPISEHNRLYWYRQTLGQGPEFLTYFQNEAQLEKSRLLSDRFSAERPKGSFSTLEIQRTEQGDSAMYLCASSLGVGGPADTQYFGPGTRLTVL.

This clone showed up just a few times. The genes are TRBV2 and TRBJ1-6, with 9 positions matching TRBD1. Per the germline V gene, CDR1 is SNHLY and CDR2 is FYNNEI. V was clipped by 7 bases and J by 10 bases; unmatched bases: 8. The CDR3 is 14 residues long. The chain's CDR3 is CASNLRTGESPLHF. The CDR3 nucleotides are TGTGCCAGCAATCTAAGGACAGGGGAGTCACCCCTCCACTTT.

This clone was seen a handful of times. CDR3 nucleotide sequence: TGCGCCAGCAGCTACCTAGCGGGGGGGCCGACCGGGGAGCTGTTTTTT. It encodes CASSYLAGGPTGELFF. This sequence joins TRBV5-1 and TRBJ2-2, with 12 bases matching TRBD2. This CDR3 contains 16 residues. V lost 3 bases, J lost 5 bases, and 5 bases stayed unmatched. In germline, CDR1 is SGHRS, CDR2 YFSETQ.

The chain has TRBV6-5 and TRBJ1-2; 9 bases line up with TRBD1. Germline-derived CDR1 and CDR2 are MNHEY and SVGAGI. With 7 bases clipped from V and 8 bases from J, the junction kept 11 bases outside the gene matches. The CDR3 sequence is 14 residues long. Written as DNA, the CDR3 is TGTGCCAGCACCCTAATCGGGACAGGGACGGGCTACACCTTC. It codes for CASTLIGTGTGYTF.

This clone was found a few times. The V gene is TRBV6-6, the J gene TRBJ2-2; TRBD1 matches 8 bases. The CDR3 sequence is 15 residues long. V was clipped by 6 bases and J by 5 bases; unmatched bases: 8. Germline assignment: CDR1 MNHNY and CDR2 SVGAGI (reference sequence). CDR3 sequence: CASRLETGETGELFF. The CDR3 region has the DNA TGTGCCAGCAGACTGGAGACAGGGGAGACCGGGGAGCTGTTTTTT.

The chain couples TRBV15 to TRBJ1-5; D gene unclear. Trimming took off 5 bases at V and 3 bases at J, with 14 bases between the two ends. This CDR3 region has 15 residues. CDR1 LNHNV and CDR2 YYDKDF come from the germline V gene (reference sequence). CDR3 protein: CATSGGQIYNQPQHF. CDR3 bases: TGTGCCACCAGCGGAGGGCAGATATACAATCAGCCCCAGCATTTT.

This clone was counted a few times. V is TRBV2 and J is TRBJ2-5; 8 nucleotides line up with TRBD2. V shed 8 bases and J 0 bases; nucleotides not matched to a gene: 8. The germline gives CDR1 SNHLY, CDR2 FYNNEI. The length of the CDR3 is 15 residues. The CDR3: CASGGGRNNQETQYF. The CDR3 DNA sequence: TGTGCCAGCGGGGGCGGGAGGAACAACCAAGAGACCCAGTACTTC.

The table lists this clone with a few counts. The V call is TRBV5-5, the J call TRBJ2-2; 7 nucleotides agree with TRBD1. Germline-derived CDR1 and CDR2 are SGHKS and YYEKEE (reference sequence). The length of the CDR3 is 15 residues. V was pared by 6 bases and J by 6 bases, with 11 bases of the junction left unmatched. This CDR3 is CASTLGTEVAGELFF. The CDR3 DNA reads TGTGCCAGCACCCTCGGGACAGAGGTAGCCGGGGAGCTGTTTTTT.

This clone showed up just a few times. The chain couples TRBV9 to TRBJ2-7; perhaps TRBD2 as D (7 bases). V was shortened by 4 bases and J by 6 bases, with 20 bases between the two germline ends. This CDR3 is built from 15 residues. Germline V gene lookup returns CDR1 SGDLS and CDR2 YYNGEE. CDR3 DNA sequence: TGTGCCAGCAGCCCCCCCCCGGGGGGCCCGGGCGAGCAGTACTTC. Protein: CASSPPPGGPGEQYF.

This clone was detected ten times or more. The chain uses TRBV4-3 and TRBJ2-2, with 11 bases fitting TRBD2. Germline assignment: CDR1 LGHNA and CDR2 YSLEER. The J segment lost 0 bases and the V segment lost 0 bases, leaving 3 bases of the junction unmatched. This CDR3 contains 18 residues. DNA of the CDR3: TGCGCCAGCAGCCAAGAGGGACTAGCGGCAGCGAACACCGGGGAGCTGTTTTTT. The encoded protein is CASSQEGLAAANTGELFF.

This clone was counted a few times. The V gene is TRBV7-2, the J gene TRBJ1-1; no clear D gene. CDR3 length: 14 amino acids. Per the germline V gene, CDR1 is SGHTA and CDR2 is FQGNSA. Deletions cut 2 bases from V and 7 bases from J, with 14 bases between. The CDR3 is CASSLWGEGSEAFF. In DNA form, the CDR3 reads TGTGCCAGCAGCTTATGGGGAGAGGGAAGTGAAGCTTTCTTT.

Remarks on this clone: In the same sample, other DNA sequences code for this CDR3. This chain uses TRBV5-1 with TRBJ2-5; 15 nucleotides agree with TRBD2. The CDR3 covers 16 residues. Trimming removed 4 bases from V and 5 bases from J; junction bases left unmatched: 6. Germline V gene data show CDR1 as SGHRS and CDR2 as YFSETQ. The DNA for the CDR3 is TGCGCCAGCAGCCTCGGACTAGCGGGGGGGCAGGAGACCCAGTACTTC. It specifies CASSLGLAGGQETQYF.

This clone was counted a few times. The genes are TRBV10-3 and TRBJ2-2, with 10 positions matching TRBD2. CDR1 ENHRY and CDR2 SYGVKD come from the germline V gene. V lost 4 bases, J lost 6 bases, and 5 bases stayed unmatched. The CDR3 is 15 amino acids. In DNA form, the CDR3 reads TGTGCCATCAGTGGGGCTAGCGGGGGCCCCGGGGAGCTGTTTTTT. This encodes CAISGASGGPGELFF.

The V and J genes are TRBV15 and TRBJ2-7, with 9 bases lining up with TRBD1. The length of the CDR3 is 16 residues. V dropped 1 base and J dropped 1; count of bases not matched to a gene: 5. From germline, CDR1 is LNHNV and CDR2 YYDKDF (reference sequence). The CDR3 coding sequence is TGTGCCACCAGCAGAGCGGGACAGGGAAGGTCCTACGAGCAGTACTTC. This translates into CATSRAGQGRSYEQYF.

The table lists this clone with a few counts. The rearrangement uses TRBV7-9 and TRBJ1-4; possible D gene TRBD1, 6 bases. The germline V gene encodes CDR1 SEHNR and CDR2 FQNEAQ (reference sequence). This CDR3 has 15 amino acids. V lost 1 base to trimming and J lost 6 bases, with 12 bases between them. Here the CDR3 reads CASSLEGRGYEKLFF. CDR3 bases: TGTGCCAGCAGCTTAGAAGGCAGGGGATATGAAAAACTGTTTTTT.

This clone turned up a few times. The gene calls are TRBV4-1 and TRBJ1-3, with D possibly being TRBD1 (5 bases). V dropped 0 bases and J dropped 7 bases, with 16 bases sitting between them. The CDR3 extends over 16 amino acids. Germline V lookup: CDR1 MGHRA, CDR2 YSYEKL. The CDR3 sequence: CASSQEGRVISNTIYF. The CDR3 coding sequence is TGCGCCAGCAGCCAAGAAGGCAGGGTTATCAGTAACACCATATATTTT.

Only a few counts were recorded for this clone. The V gene is TRBV5-4, the J gene TRBJ2-7, with D perhaps TRBD1 (6 bases). CDR1 SGHNT and CDR2 YYREEE come from the germline V gene (reference sequence). CDR3 length: 15 residues. Between the trimmed V and J ends, which lost 7 bases and 3 bases, there was a span of 20 bases. The CDR3 sequence: CASRDRRQSYYEQYF. The CDR3 DNA follows: TGTGCCAGCCGAGACAGGCGACAATCCTACTACGAGCAGTACTTC.

The chain uses TRBV7-2 and TRBJ2-7; a possible D gene is TRBD2 (6 bases). V shed 0 bases and J shed 0 bases, with 9 bases lying between them. CDR1 and CDR2 from the germline V gene are SGHTA and FQGNSA. This CDR3 spans 15 amino acids. CDR3 region: CASSLAWRASYEQYF. The CDR3 region has the DNA TGTGCCAGCAGCTTAGCTTGGAGGGCCTCCTACGAGCAGTACTTC.

This clone came up a few times. The chain joins TRBV7-2 to TRBJ1-2; TRBD1 is a possible D gene (5 bases). Germline V gene lookup returns CDR1 SGHTA and CDR2 FQGNSA. The V end was cut by 1 base, the J end by 5 bases, with 14 bases between. The CDR3 covers 15 residues. The CDR3 is CASSLDSPRGYGYTF. Here the CDR3 DNA reads TGTGCCAGCAGCTTAGACTCTCCGCGGGGGTATGGCTACACCTTC.

This clone was detected only a few times. This rearrangement joins TRBV5-6 to TRBJ2-1; 8 nucleotides match TRBD2. Germline CDR1 SGHDT, CDR2 YYEEEE. This CDR3 is built from 13 residues. Trimming at V came to 3 bases and at J to 7 bases, leaving 3 bases not matched to a gene. The CDR3 spells CASSWTSRNEQFF. The CDR3 region has the DNA TGTGCCAGCAGCTGGACTAGCAGGAATGAGCAGTTCTTC. The full variable domain, with the rest looked up from reference TRBV5-6 and TRBJ2-1, is DAGVTQSPTHLIKTRGQQVTLRCSPKSGHDTVSWYQQALGQGPQFIFQYYEEEERQRGNFPDRFSGHQFPNYSSELNVNALLLGDSALYLCASSWTSRNEQFFGPGTRLTVL.

There are a few counts of this clone. V usage is TRBV5-8 and J usage is TRBJ1-2; D perhaps matches TRBD1 (5 bases). This CDR3 has 11 amino acids. The germline V gene has CDR1 SGHTS and CDR2 YDEGEE. The V end was cut by 4 bases, the J end by 7 bases, with 8 bases between. The CDR3 loop reads CASSRGSGYTF. The CDR3 region has the DNA TGTGCCAGCAGCCGGGGGTCTGGCTACACCTTC.

The V and J genes are TRBV5-1 and TRBJ2-5, with D possibly TRBD2 on 6 matching bases. The length of the CDR3 is 17 residues. Germline loops: CDR1 SGHRS, CDR2 YFSETQ. The V and J ends lost 4 bases and 0 bases respectively, with 19 bases between them. CDR3 residues: CASSRSGGERYQETQYF. Written as DNA, the CDR3 is TGCGCCAGCAGCCGATCAGGAGGGGAACGGTACCAAGAGACCCAGTACTTC.